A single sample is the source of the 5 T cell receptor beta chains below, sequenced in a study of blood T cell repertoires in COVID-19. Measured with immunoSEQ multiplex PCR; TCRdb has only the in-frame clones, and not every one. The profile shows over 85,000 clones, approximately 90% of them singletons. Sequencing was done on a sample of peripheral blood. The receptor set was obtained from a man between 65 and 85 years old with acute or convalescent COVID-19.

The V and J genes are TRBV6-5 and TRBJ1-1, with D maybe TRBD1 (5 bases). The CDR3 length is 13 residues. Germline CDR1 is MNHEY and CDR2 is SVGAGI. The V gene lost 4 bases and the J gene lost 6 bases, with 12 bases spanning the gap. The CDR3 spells CASSLGQWSEAFF. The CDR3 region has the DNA TGTGCCAGCAGTTTGGGGCAGTGGTCTGAAGCTTTCTTT.

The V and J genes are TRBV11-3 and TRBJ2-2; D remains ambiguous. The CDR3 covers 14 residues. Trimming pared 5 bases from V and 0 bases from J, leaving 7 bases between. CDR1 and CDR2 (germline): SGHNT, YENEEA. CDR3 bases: TGTGCCAGCAGCACCCGGTCGAACACCGGGGAGCTGTTTTTT. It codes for CASSTRSNTGELFF.

This chain's CDR3 is CASSTTGQGYSNQPQHF. The CDR3 DNA sequence: TGTGCCAGTAGTACAACGGGACAGGGGTATAGCAATCAGCCCCAGCATTTT. The rearrangement links TRBV19 to TRBJ1-5, with TRBD1 identical over 10 bases. Germline values: CDR1 LNHDA, CDR2 SQIVND (reference sequence). V lost 4 bases, J lost 0 bases, and 6 bases stayed unmatched. CDR3 size: 17 residues.

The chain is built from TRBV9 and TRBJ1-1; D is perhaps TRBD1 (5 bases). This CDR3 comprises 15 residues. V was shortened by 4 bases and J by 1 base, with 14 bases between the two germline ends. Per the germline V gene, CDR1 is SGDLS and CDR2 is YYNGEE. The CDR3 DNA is TGTGCCAGCAGCCCCTCACAGGTTGGGAACACTGAAGCTTTCTTT. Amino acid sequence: CASSPSQVGNTEAFF.

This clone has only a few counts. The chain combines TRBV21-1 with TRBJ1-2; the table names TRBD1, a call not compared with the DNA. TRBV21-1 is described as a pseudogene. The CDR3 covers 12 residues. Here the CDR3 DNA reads TGTGCCAGCAGATCAGGGTTTCGAGGCTACACCTTC. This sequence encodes CASRSGFRGYTF.